This T cell receptor (beta chain) was sequenced for a study of T cell clusters in autoimmune cytopenias. Study information: TRB sequencing had a median around 52,000 reads and 2,000 to 2,500 distinct clonotypes per sample.

Whole-study results and caveats: No cluster-lack signature appeared between secondary cytopenia and chronic lymphocytic leukemia patients, apparently due to lymphoma masking. TRB repertoire shifts in secondary cytopenia and chronic lymphocytic leukemia mostly reflected lymphoma, not autoimmunity.

TRB amplification used approximately 250 ng of peripheral blood genomic DNA. Multiplex touch-down PCR amplified TRB using TRB-A and TRB-B pools in one tube. Reprocessing the multiplex PCR reads, TCRdb reports a single entry for every CDR3 protein and omits DNA. Its listing shows roughly 3,900 distinct CDR3 sequences. Germline V CDR1 and CDR2: MNHEY, SMNVEV (reference sequence). The CDR3 length is 14 residues. Note on this clonotype: What it binds is unknown.

The specimen was peripheral blood. This receptor was identified in a human donor with an autoimmune cytopenia or autoimmune hepatitis (not recorded which). The chain joins TRBV27 to TRBJ1-2. CDR3 protein: CASSLRGEEGGYTF.